This TCR beta chain was captured by sequencing in a study of T cells in localized non-small cell lung cancer. Broader study findings: It was uninvolved adjacent lung that showed the highest T cell clonality, exceeding tumor. A raised T cell density in blood coincided with lengthier overall survival.

Details on this clone: Its antigen is unidentified.

The method was immunoSEQ multiplex PCR; TCRdb's version includes in-frame clones alone and lacks a portion of them. The table lists about 23,000 clones, 85% to 90% of them singletons. V dropped 5 bases and J dropped 3; count of bases not matched to a gene: 3. Germline V lookup: CDR1 SGHDT, CDR2 YYEEEE. The CDR3 covers 14 residues. The sample consisted of peripheral blood, taken before any cancer treatment. The source of this sequence is a male donor aged 60 or over with stage I lung adenocarcinoma. The V gene is TRBV5-6, the J gene TRBJ1-1, with 11 positions matching TRBD1. The DNA of the CDR3 is TGTGCCAGCAGTTGGACAGGGGGCTACACTGAAGCTTTCTTT. This codes for CASSWTGGYTEAFF.